The 2 T cell receptor beta chains reported below all come from one sample, sequenced in a study of PD-L1 blockade in urothelial cancer. The table came from immunoSEQ multiplex PCR; TCRdb's copy has only in-frame clones and leaves some out. The profile shows approximately 70,000 clones, less than 90% of them singletons. The sequencing here drew on PBMCs, taken around atezolizumab (anti-PD-L1) treatment. These receptors were collected from a man between 60 and 75 years old with urothelial cancer.

The chain recombines TRBV5-1 with TRBJ1-2; D gene unclear. The V gene lost 0 bases and the J gene lost 2 bases, with 11 bases spanning the gap. Germline V lookup: CDR1 SGHRS, CDR2 YFSETQ. This CDR3 spans 15 amino acids. As DNA, the CDR3 is TGCGCCAGCAGCTTGGATGTGACGGGGAACTATGGCTACACCTTC. This translates into CASSLDVTGNYGYTF.

Of note for this clone: Other DNA sequences in the same sample also yield this CDR3. CDR3 amino acids: CAISDRGSYEQYF. The CDR3 DNA reads as TGTGCCATCAGTGACAGGGGTTCCTACGAGCAGTACTTC. V is TRBV10-3 and J is TRBJ2-7; D might be TRBD1 (6 bases). Germline V CDR1 and CDR2: ENHRY, SYGVKD. The CDR3 is 13 residues long. With 3 bases removed from V and 1 base from J, the gap between germline ends came to 7 bases.